This entry is about one T cell receptor (beta chain). Its antigen is unidentified. TCRdb keeps only in-frame clones here, not all; method: immunoSEQ multiplex PCR. Seen here are millions of clones, roughly 94% observed once, and the top ten hold about 0.13%. The data are from a study of shared clonotypes between healthy human individuals. Across the study: For every donor, three CD4 naive, three CD4 memory, two CD8 naive and one CD8 memory plates were used.

Findings and limits, study-wide: Some naive CD4 clonotypes, roughly 4.7%, turned up in common across several donors.

Germline V gene sequence: CDR1 MDHEN, CDR2 SYDVKM. The CDR3 loop spans 19 amino acids. V lost 5 bases to trimming and J lost 3 bases; unmatched junction nucleotides: 16. This TCR derives from a man younger than 35 in good health. This chain uses TRBV28 with TRBJ2-7; 13 positions agree with TRBD2. Sequenced sample: naive CD4+ T cells sorted from blood. Stated subset: CD45RA+ positively selected. CDR3 DNA sequence: TGTGCCAGCAGTGCCCTCGTCCCGACTAGCGGGGGGCTAGACTACGAGCAGTACTTC. This encodes CASSALVPTSGGLDYEQYF.